This paragraph reports one T cell receptor beta chain. This sample is drawn from a study of blood T cell repertoires in COVID-19. Study information: There were acute and convalescent COVID-19 samples, and they came from the United States, Italy and Spain. The cDNA or gDNA used as material had been derived from T cells, B-cell-depleted T cells, or PBMCs.

In the original analysis: It was from reference gene primer amplification that nucleated cell counts were estimated. Using immunoSEQ multiplex PCR, the repertoire was profiled, and TCRdb retains in-frame clones only, with some absent. V and J calls and clone size are those listed in that table; D and trimming were worked out from the DNA. The sample holds under 200,000 clones, 70% to 90% seen once. Germline lookup yields CDR1 SGDLS and CDR2 YYNGEE. The CDR3 runs to 16 residues. J gave up 5 bases and V 5 bases, and 10 bases lay outside the gene matches. The sample was peripheral blood. The V gene is TRBV9, the J gene TRBJ2-5; TRBD2 matches 12 bases. This TCR was sampled from a man in his forties or fifties who had recovered from COVID-19. The CDR3 is CASSTDLAGGRETQYF. The CDR3 coding sequence is TGTGCCAGCAGTACAGACCTAGCGGGAGGGCGGGAGACCCAGTACTTC.